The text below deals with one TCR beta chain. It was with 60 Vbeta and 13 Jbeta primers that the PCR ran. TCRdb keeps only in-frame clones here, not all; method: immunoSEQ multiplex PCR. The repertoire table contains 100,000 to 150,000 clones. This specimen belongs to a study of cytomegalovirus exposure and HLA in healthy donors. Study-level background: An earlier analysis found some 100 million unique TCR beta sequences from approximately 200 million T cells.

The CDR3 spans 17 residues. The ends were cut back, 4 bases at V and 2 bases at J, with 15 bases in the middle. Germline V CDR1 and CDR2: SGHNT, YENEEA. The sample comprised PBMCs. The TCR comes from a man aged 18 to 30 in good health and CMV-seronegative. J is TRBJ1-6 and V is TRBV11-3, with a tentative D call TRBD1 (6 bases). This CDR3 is CASSSGLTGPYNSPLHF. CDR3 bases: TGTGCCAGCAGCTCAGGCCTAACAGGGCCCTATAATTCACCCCTCCACTTT.